This T cell receptor beta chain was observed in a study of a mutant IDH1 vaccine in newly diagnosed glioma. Turning to the study itself: Vaccine administration was initiated 4-6 weeks following radiotherapy alone, or with temozolomide cycles. Earlier therapy was either radiotherapy, temozolomide, or both, and most got both. Notes on the study in general: The vaccine induced immune responses, and these occurred in around 94% of patients.

This CDR3 has 12 residues. Trimming pared 5 bases from V and 4 bases from J, leaving 8 bases between. The germline V gene has CDR1 LNHDA and CDR2 SQIVND (reference sequence). The sample's time point: week 47, end of study. Vaccine doses each comprised 300 ug of mutant IDH1 20-mer peptide, with topical imiquimod. Remarks on this clone: What it binds is unknown.

TCRdb's copy holds only in-frame clones and misses some; the assay was immunoSEQ multiplex PCR. Among 30,000 to 35,000 clones, roughly nine tenths were seen once, and the ten largest hold about 2.2%. This TCR derives from a middle-aged man with glioma. The chain joins TRBV19 to TRBJ1-1; D is ambiguous. Sequencing was performed on PBMCs, taken from a glioma patient whose treatment included an IDH1 peptide vaccine. CDR3 bases: TGTGCCAGTAGTCGGGAAGGCACTGAAGCTTTCTTT. Protein: CASSREGTEAFF.